These T cell receptor beta chains were read from a single sample in a study of T cell repertoires in cytomegalovirus infection. For these TCRs, the target antigens are not known. TCRdb re-called the reads with MiXCR, one entry per CDR3 protein. The sample has around 900,000 distinct CDR3 sequences; roughly 30% are singletons. Source: cultured CD8+ T cells from PBMCs, taken from culture after CMV antigen stimulation. Source of these receptors: a human donor in good health (CMV status not recorded). Some clones in this sample may be carry-over from other donors' samples. CDR3s include the opening cysteine and the closing phenylalanine or tryptophan. Each record gives: CDR3 DNA, CDR3 protein, V gene, clone size, D gene, J gene. D genes are given only for firm matches. For some rows the clone size is stated as once, few or many, or as a class when expanded; others skip it.

TGCGCCAGCAGCCCGGGACAGGGGACCCTCAATCAGCCCCAGCATTTT,CASSPGQGTLNQPQHF,TRBV4-1,-,TRBD1,TRBJ1-5
TGTGCTAGTGGTTTTCTTGTAACCACCGGGGAGCTGTTTTTT,CASGFLVTTGELFF,TRBV12-5,-,-,TRBJ2-2
TGTGCCAGCAGTTACTGGTCAGGGGGTAACAATGAGCAGTTCTTC,CASSYWSGGNNEQFF,TRBV6-5,-,TRBD1,TRBJ2-1
TGTGCCAGCAGCTCTGGAAGGGAAGCGAGATCACCCCTCCACTTT,CASSSGREARSPLHF,TRBV9,-,-,TRBJ1-6
TGTGCCAGCAGATATGTCGGACAGGGGTCGGGAAACACCATATATTTT,CASRYVGQGSGNTIYF,TRBV6-6,once,TRBD1,TRBJ1-3
TGTGCCAGCAGTATGGGACGAGGTACGGGGGAGCAGTACTTC,CASSMGRGTGEQYF,TRBV6-6,-,-,TRBJ2-7
TGTGCCAGTAGTAACGCCCACCACTCCTACAATGAGCAGTTCTTC,CASSNAHHSYNEQFF,TRBV19,-,-,TRBJ2-1
TGCGCCAGCAGCGGGACAGTGGATCGGAACACTGAAGCTTTCTTT,CASSGTVDRNTEAFF,TRBV4-1,-,TRBD1,TRBJ1-1
TGTGCCAGCAGCTTAGGGTCGAGGCGGGGGAGGACCGCTGAAGCTTTCTTT,CASSLGSRRGRTAEAFF,TRBV7-4,-,-,TRBJ1-1
TGTGCCAGCAGTTCGGTGTCGCTTTATGAAAAACTGTTTTTT,CASSSVSLYEKLFF,TRBV6-1,-,-,TRBJ1-4
TGTGCCAGCAGTTTAAGCTATCGGGAAATAATCTCCTACGAGCAGTACTTC,CASSLSYREIISYEQYF,TRBV28,many,-,TRBJ2-7
TGTGCCAGCAGCCAACTGGGACAGGACCCCTACTACGAGCAGTACTTC,CASSQLGQDPYYEQYF,TRBV14,-,TRBD1,TRBJ2-7
TGTGCCAGCAGTTTATCTCTGACAGGAAAACCGTGGACGCAGTATTTT,CASSLSLTGKPWTQYF,TRBV12-3/TRBV12-4,many,-,TRBJ2-3
TGCGCCAGCAGCCAAGAAGGCAGTATCTCCTACGAGCAGTACTTC,CASSQEGSISYEQYF,TRBV4-1,few,-,TRBJ2-7
TGTGCCAGCGGGGACAGCCTTATCGGCTACACCTTC,CASGDSLIGYTF,TRBV6-1,few,TRBD1,TRBJ1-2
TGTGCCAGCAGCCCCGGTCAAGTATTCAATCAGCCCCAGCATTTT,CASSPGQVFNQPQHF,TRBV7-9,-,-,TRBJ1-5
TGTGCCAGCGGGGAGACAGGGGGCGAACTAAAAGAGACCCAGTACTTC,CASGETGGELKETQYF,TRBV6-2/TRBV6-3,few,TRBD1,TRBJ2-5
TGTGCCAGCAGTCCGGGACTAGCGGGGGGGGAGACCCAGTACTTC,CASSPGLAGGETQYF,TRBV28,many,TRBD2,TRBJ2-5
TGTGCCAGCAGCCCTGAGGACAGGGATGAAGCTTTCTTT,CASSPEDRDEAFF,TRBV7-8,many,TRBD1,TRBJ1-1
TGCAGTGCTAGGATTTGGAGGGAGGCTACTGAAGCTTTCTTT,CSARIWREATEAFF,TRBV20-1,few,-,TRBJ1-1
TGTGCCATCAGTGAGGTGGTTAGCACCCTCTCCTACAATGAGCAGTTCTTC,CAISEVVSTLSYNEQFF,TRBV10-3,few,-,TRBJ2-1
TGTGCCAGCAGTTTCTTGGTGCGCGAGGGGGACTACCAAGAGACCCAGTACTTC,CASSFLVREGDYQETQYF,TRBV12-3/TRBV12-4,-,-,TRBJ2-5
TGTGTCAGCTCTCCCACGCGCGGAGAAGCTTTCTTT,CVSSPTRGEAFF,TRBV7-6,-,-,TRBJ1-1
TGTGCCAGCAGCTCAGCCGGGACAGGGGATTTCGGATACATTCAGTACTTC,CASSSAGTGDFGYIQYF,TRBV4-1,-,TRBD1,TRBJ2-4
TGTGCCAGCAGTTTATCTCAGGGGGCTACCTTCCAAGAGACCCAGTACTTC,CASSLSQGATFQETQYF,TRBV27,-,TRBD1,TRBJ2-5
TGTGCCAGCAGTTTATCCGAAACTGAAGCTTTCTTT,CASSLSETEAFF,TRBV7-9,many,-,TRBJ1-1
TGTGCCAGCACGGGACTAGACCCCAATCGCTCCTACAATGAGCAGTTCTTC,CASTGLDPNRSYNEQFF,TRBV28,few,TRBD2,TRBJ2-1
TGTGCTAGCAGCCTGAGATGGGGGGCGAGTGAGGCCCAGTACTTC,CASSLRWGASEAQYF,TRBV7-6,-,-,TRBJ2-5
TGTGCCAGCAGACACAGGGACTACAATGAGCAGTTCTTC,CASRHRDYNEQFF,TRBV7-8,-,-,TRBJ2-1
TGCGCCAGCAGCCGAGCGACCGGGGAGCTGTTTTTT,CASSRATGELFF,TRBV4-1,-,-,TRBJ2-2
TGTGCCAGCAGCTTGGGGGACTTACAACATGGCTACACCTTC,CASSLGDLQHGYTF,TRBV5-6,-,-,TRBJ1-2
TGTGCCAGCAGCCAACCTTCGACTAGCGGTAGCACAGATACGCAGTATTTT,CASSQPSTSGSTDTQYF,TRBV4-1,few,TRBD2,TRBJ2-3
TGTGCCAGCAAGGGAGAAGCCGGGGAGCTGTTTTTT,CASKGEAGELFF,TRBV7-9,few,-,TRBJ2-2
TGTGCCAGCAGCCCTGGACAGGGCGAGCAGTACTTC,CASSPGQGEQYF,TRBV7-9,many,TRBD1,TRBJ2-7
TGTGCCAGCAGCTTACACCGGGACAGGGACTATGGCTACACCTTC,CASSLHRDRDYGYTF,TRBV7-8,many,TRBD1,TRBJ1-2
TGTGCCAGCAGCTTCCGGGACAGGTATCGCACAGATACGCAGTATTTT,CASSFRDRYRTDTQYF,TRBV7-6,few,TRBD1,TRBJ2-3
TGTGCCAGCAGCGTCGGACTAGCGGCCAATGAGCAGTTCTTC,CASSVGLAANEQFF,TRBV9,few,TRBD2,TRBJ2-1
TGCGCCAGCAGCCAAGATTTGGGTGGAAACATTCAGTACTTC,CASSQDLGGNIQYF,TRBV4-1,few,-,TRBJ2-4
TGTGCCAGCCCCCTAGCGGGTGAGCAGTTCTTC,CASPLAGEQFF,TRBV2,-,TRBD2,TRBJ2-1
TGCAGTGCTAGAGATAGCAGGGACAGGGTAGATACGCAGTATTTT,CSARDSRDRVDTQYF,TRBV20-1,-,TRBD1,TRBJ2-3
TGTGCCAGCAGCCAGAGCAGCACCGGGGATGGCTACACCTTC,CASSQSSTGDGYTF,TRBV9,-,-,TRBJ1-2
TGTGCCAGCAGTTACCCTACAGGGGTCCAAGAGACCCAGTACTTC,CASSYPTGVQETQYF,TRBV6-6,few,TRBD1,TRBJ2-5
TGTGCCAGCAGCCACTCGGACAGCCGCTTAGGCTATGGCTACACCTTC,CASSHSDSRLGYGYTF,TRBV14,few,-,TRBJ1-2
TGTGCTAGCAGCTTCTTCCCGGGACAGCAGGACGGGGAGCTGTTTTTT,CASSFFPGQQDGELFF,TRBV7-7,few,TRBD1,TRBJ2-2
TGTGCCAGCAGCCAAGGGTGGACCCGAGTAGGCTCCTATAATTCACCCCTCCACTTT,CASSQGWTRVGSYNSPLHF,TRBV3-1,-,-,TRBJ1-6
TGTGCCAGCAGCCAAGACGATATGCGGGGCTACACCTTC,CASSQDDMRGYTF,TRBV14,once,-,TRBJ1-2
TGTGCCAGCAGACCCCCTGCTCTTCGGAGAAGCACCGGGGAGCTGTTTTTT,CASRPPALRRSTGELFF,TRBV6-5,few,-,TRBJ2-2
TGTGCCAGCAGCGTAGGGGTGGCGCCTCCCTACAATGAGCAGTTCTTC,CASSVGVAPPYNEQFF,TRBV9,-,-,TRBJ2-1
TGCGCCAGCAGCCCATGGGGGGCGGGGACGTCCTACAATGAGCAGTTCTTC,CASSPWGAGTSYNEQFF,TRBV5-1,few,-,TRBJ2-1
TGCAGTGCTTCTCTCCTTCTCGAAGGGGGGGGAAACACCGGGGAGCTGTTTTTT,CSASLLLEGGGNTGELFF,TRBV20-1,-,-,TRBJ2-2
TGTGCCAGCAGTTACCACCTAATCACTGAAGCTTTCTTT,CASSYHLITEAFF,TRBV6-2/TRBV6-3,once,-,TRBJ1-1
TGTGCCAGCATTACCGTTGGGGGGGCCAACGTCCTGACTTTC,CASITVGGANVLTF,TRBV12-3/TRBV12-4,few,-,TRBJ2-6
TGTGCCAGCAGCCACGGGGGGGCCTCCACCGGGGAGCTGTTTTTT,CASSHGGASTGELFF,TRBV7-8,many,TRBD2,TRBJ2-2
TGTGCCACCAGCAGAGGACTAGCGGGGGGCCCCACAGATACGCAGTATTTT,CATSRGLAGGPTDTQYF,TRBV15,-,TRBD2,TRBJ2-3
TGTGCCAGCAGCTTAGTTAGCCTTAACGAGGTATACGGCAAGGATGAGCAGTTCTTC,CASSLVSLNEVYGKDEQFF,TRBV7-6,-,-,TRBJ2-1
TGTGCCAGCAGTTTAGACAGGAAATACGAGCAGTACTTC,CASSLDRKYEQYF,TRBV27,few,-,TRBJ2-7
TGTGCCACCAGCAGAGTTGGGGAATGGACTGAAGCTTTCTTT,CATSRVGEWTEAFF,TRBV15,few,-,TRBJ1-1